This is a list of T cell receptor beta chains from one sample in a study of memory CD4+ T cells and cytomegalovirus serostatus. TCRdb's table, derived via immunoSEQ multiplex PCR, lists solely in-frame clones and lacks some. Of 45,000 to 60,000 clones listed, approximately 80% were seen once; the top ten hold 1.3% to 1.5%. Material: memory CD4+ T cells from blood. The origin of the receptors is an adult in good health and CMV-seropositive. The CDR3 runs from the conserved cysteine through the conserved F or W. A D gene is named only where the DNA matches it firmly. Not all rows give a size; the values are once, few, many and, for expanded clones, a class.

CDR3nt: TGTGCCAGCAGCTCGTTCGGGACTAGCGCTATTAATGAGCAGTTCTTC
CDR3aa: CASSSFGTSAINEQFF
j_gene: TRBJ2-1
v_gene: TRBV7-3
d_gene: TRBD2
abundance: .

CDR3nt: TGCGCCAGCAGCCAAGCGGGAGCGGGGGGCACAGATACGCAGTATTTT
CDR3aa: CASSQAGAGGTDTQYF
j_gene: TRBJ2-3
v_gene: TRBV4-3
d_gene: TRBD2
abundance: .

CDR3nt: TGTGCCAGCAGCTTACTAGGAACGGGTGAGCAGTACTTC
CDR3aa: CASSLLGTGEQYF
j_gene: TRBJ2-7
v_gene: TRBV5-4
d_gene: .
abundance: .

CDR3nt: TGTGCCAGCAGCAAAGTTAGGCGGGGGTCTGGGAATGAGCAGTTCTTC
CDR3aa: CASSKVRRGSGNEQFF
j_gene: TRBJ2-1
v_gene: TRBV21-1
d_gene: .
abundance: once

CDR3nt: TGTGCCAGCAGCTCCGGACAGGCGAACGGCTACACCTTC
CDR3aa: CASSSGQANGYTF
j_gene: TRBJ1-2
v_gene: TRBV7-9
d_gene: TRBD1
abundance: .

CDR3nt: TGTGCCAGCAGTCCCCAAGGTAGCGGGAGGATAGATACGCAGTATTTT
CDR3aa: CASSPQGSGRIDTQYF
j_gene: TRBJ2-3
v_gene: TRBV28
d_gene: TRBD2
abundance: .

CDR3nt: TGCAGCGTTGATGGGTCGAGGAGATCTAGCACAGATACGCAGTATTTT
CDR3aa: CSVDGSRRSSTDTQYF
j_gene: TRBJ2-3
v_gene: TRBV29-1
d_gene: .
abundance: .

CDR3nt: TGCAGCATCCAAGGGGGCCTCTCTGGAAACACCATATATTTT
CDR3aa: CSIQGGLSGNTIYF
j_gene: TRBJ1-3
v_gene: TRBV29-1
d_gene: TRBD1
abundance: few

CDR3nt: TGTGCCAGCAGCTTGGTCTCTCAGGTTAGATACGAGCAGTACTTC
CDR3aa: CASSLVSQVRYEQYF
j_gene: TRBJ2-7
v_gene: TRBV5-5
d_gene: .
abundance: .

CDR3nt: TGTGCCAGCAGCGTAGGGACAAGCACCACTGAAGCTTTCTTT
CDR3aa: CASSVGTSTTEAFF
j_gene: TRBJ1-1
v_gene: TRBV9
d_gene: .
abundance: .

CDR3nt: TGTGCCAGCACCCTGTCCGCAACCGGGACTAGCGGTTACGAGCAGTACTTC
CDR3aa: CASTLSATGTSGYEQYF
j_gene: TRBJ2-7
v_gene: TRBV7-6
d_gene: TRBD2
abundance: .

CDR3nt: TGTGCCTGGGCCTCGACAGGGGGCGCGAAGACCCAGTACTTC
CDR3aa: CAWASTGGAKTQYF
j_gene: TRBJ2-5
v_gene: TRBV30
d_gene: TRBD1
abundance: .

CDR3nt: TGCGCCAGCAGCCACACCACCCGGGACCCCTACGAGCAGTACTTC
CDR3aa: CASSHTTRDPYEQYF
j_gene: TRBJ2-7
v_gene: TRBV5-1
d_gene: .
abundance: .

CDR3nt: TGTGCCAGCAGCTCCGGGACAGGGGTGAGTGAGCAGTTCTTC
CDR3aa: CASSSGTGVSEQFF
j_gene: TRBJ2-1
v_gene: TRBV7-9
d_gene: TRBD1
abundance: .

CDR3nt: TGCAGCGTCTACAGAGACTCTGGGGCCAACGTCCTGACTTTC
CDR3aa: CSVYRDSGANVLTF
j_gene: TRBJ2-6
v_gene: TRBV29-1
d_gene: .
abundance: .

CDR3nt: TGTGCCAGCAGCTTATGGGCTAGCGGGAGTCAGGATACGCAGTATTTT
CDR3aa: CASSLWASGSQDTQYF
j_gene: TRBJ2-3
v_gene: TRBV7-3
d_gene: TRBD2
abundance: .

CDR3nt: TGTGCCAGCAGCCGAATTTCGACAGGGGGCGATGAGCAGTTCTTC
CDR3aa: CASSRISTGGDEQFF
j_gene: TRBJ2-1
v_gene: TRBV11-1
d_gene: TRBD1
abundance: .

CDR3nt: TGTGCCAGTAGTACGGGCCGTGCTAAAAACAATGAGCAGTTCTTC
CDR3aa: CASSTGRAKNNEQFF
j_gene: TRBJ2-1
v_gene: TRBV19
d_gene: .
abundance: .

CDR3nt: TGTGCCAGCAGATCCCACAGCGCCTACGAGCAGTACTTC
CDR3aa: CASRSHSAYEQYF
j_gene: TRBJ2-7
v_gene: TRBV27
d_gene: .
abundance: .

CDR3nt: TGTGCCAGCAGTTACGGGCGACAGGGGTTATCTTTCTTT
CDR3aa: CASSYGRQGLSFF
j_gene: TRBJ1-1
v_gene: TRBV6-6
d_gene: TRBD1
abundance: .

CDR3nt: TGCGCCAGCAGCTTGCAGGGACAGGGGGGTTTTAACACTGAAGCTTTCTTT
CDR3aa: CASSLQGQGGFNTEAFF
j_gene: TRBJ1-1
v_gene: TRBV5-1
d_gene: TRBD1
abundance: .

CDR3nt: TGTGCCAGCAGTCCAACTAGCGGGAGGTACAATGAGCAGTTCTTC
CDR3aa: CASSPTSGRYNEQFF
j_gene: TRBJ2-1
v_gene: TRBV2
d_gene: TRBD2
abundance: .

CDR3nt: TGTGCCAGCACCATAGGGACAGGGGGCGGAAACACCATATATTTT
CDR3aa: CASTIGTGGGNTIYF
j_gene: TRBJ1-3
v_gene: TRBV6-6
d_gene: TRBD1
abundance: .

CDR3nt: TGTGCCAGTAGTCGGCAGGGGAATAAAGACGAGCAGTACTTC
CDR3aa: CASSRQGNKDEQYF
j_gene: TRBJ2-7
v_gene: TRBV19
d_gene: .
abundance: .

CDR3nt: TGTGCCAGCAGCTTAATTAGCGGGCGCACAGATACGCAGTATTTT
CDR3aa: CASSLISGRTDTQYF
j_gene: TRBJ2-3
v_gene: TRBV7-3
d_gene: TRBD2
abundance: .

CDR3nt: TGCGCCAGCAGCTTGGCGGAATTTGGGAGCTATGGCTACACCTTC
CDR3aa: CASSLAEFGSYGYTF
j_gene: TRBJ1-2
v_gene: TRBV5-1
d_gene: .
abundance: .

CDR3nt: TGTGCCAGCAGTTTGTCGGACAGAGTCACAGATACGCAGTATTTT
CDR3aa: CASSLSDRVTDTQYF
j_gene: TRBJ2-3
v_gene: TRBV6-5
d_gene: .
abundance: .

CDR3nt: TGTGCCAGCAGCTTCGGGACAGGGGTTGAAAAACTGTTTTTT
CDR3aa: CASSFGTGVEKLFF
j_gene: TRBJ1-4
v_gene: TRBV7-9
d_gene: TRBD1
abundance: once

CDR3nt: TGTGCCAGCAGCTTAGCGCGGGAGGGCTCCTACAATGAGCAGTTCTTC
CDR3aa: CASSLAREGSYNEQFF
j_gene: TRBJ2-1
v_gene: TRBV7-2
d_gene: TRBD2
abundance: .

CDR3nt: TGCGCCAGCAGCCCCGGGGCCGGGGGCCAAGAGACCCAGTACTTC
CDR3aa: CASSPGAGGQETQYF
j_gene: TRBJ2-5
v_gene: TRBV4-3
d_gene: .
abundance: .

CDR3nt: TGTGCCAGCAGCTTAATTACGGAGACCCAGTACTTC
CDR3aa: CASSLITETQYF
j_gene: TRBJ2-5
v_gene: TRBV7-2
d_gene: .
abundance: .

CDR3nt: TGTGCCAGCAGCCCCCGGACAGGGGGCTTTGGAAACACCATATATTTT
CDR3aa: CASSPRTGGFGNTIYF
j_gene: TRBJ1-3
v_gene: TRBV7-9
d_gene: TRBD1
abundance: .

CDR3nt: TGTGCCAGCAGCCTCGGGACCGCTGGAGGGACTGAAGCTTTCTTT
CDR3aa: CASSLGTAGGTEAFF
j_gene: TRBJ1-1
v_gene: TRBV7-9
d_gene: .
abundance: .

CDR3nt: TGTGCCAGCATAAAAAGCGGACAGGGGAGGGAAGCTTTCTTT
CDR3aa: CASIKSGQGREAFF
j_gene: TRBJ1-1
v_gene: TRBV6-5
d_gene: TRBD1
abundance: .

CDR3nt: TGTGCCAGCAGCAAAGCTTCACAGGGGGCGAACGAGCAGTACTTC
CDR3aa: CASSKASQGANEQYF
j_gene: TRBJ2-7
v_gene: TRBV7-2
d_gene: TRBD1
abundance: .

CDR3nt: TGTGCCAGCAGTTTGGGGGGGTCAAGTCAGCCCCAGCATTTT
CDR3aa: CASSLGGSSQPQHF
j_gene: TRBJ1-5
v_gene: TRBV28
d_gene: .
abundance: .

CDR3nt: TGTGCCAGCGAGGGGGTGGGCACTGAAGCTTTCTTT
CDR3aa: CASEGVGTEAFF
j_gene: TRBJ1-1
v_gene: TRBV28
d_gene: .
abundance: few

CDR3nt: TGTGCCAGCAGCGTAGCAGGGGGAAATTCACCCCTCCACTTT
CDR3aa: CASSVAGGNSPLHF
j_gene: TRBJ1-6
v_gene: TRBV9
d_gene: TRBD1
abundance: few

CDR3nt: TGCGCCAGCAGCTTGGAGCTGGGACCCTATGGCTACACCTTC
CDR3aa: CASSLELGPYGYTF
j_gene: TRBJ1-2
v_gene: TRBV5-1
d_gene: .
abundance: .

CDR3nt: TGTGCCAGCAGTTTCGACAGGTTAAGCAATCAGCCCCAGCATTTT
CDR3aa: CASSFDRLSNQPQHF
j_gene: TRBJ1-5
v_gene: TRBV27
d_gene: .
abundance: .

CDR3nt: TGTGCCAGCCTGAGACCGGGACGGGTTGCCAAGCAGTACTTC
CDR3aa: CASLRPGRVAKQYF
j_gene: TRBJ2-7
v_gene: TRBV2
d_gene: .
abundance: .

CDR3nt: TGCAGTGCGTATAGGGGGGAGCAGTTCTTC
CDR3aa: CSAYRGEQFF
j_gene: TRBJ2-1
v_gene: TRBV20-1
d_gene: .
abundance: few

CDR3nt: TGTGCCAGCAGTTACTCGGGCAGCCGGAGTTCACCCCTCCACTTT
CDR3aa: CASSYSGSRSSPLHF
j_gene: TRBJ1-6
v_gene: TRBV6-6
d_gene: .
abundance: .

CDR3nt: TGTGCCTGGAGTGTAAACTTCCAAGAGACCCAGTACTTC
CDR3aa: CAWSVNFQETQYF
j_gene: TRBJ2-5
v_gene: TRBV30
d_gene: .
abundance: .

CDR3nt: TGTGCCAGCAAATCAGGGGATCGCTACGAGCAGTACTTC
CDR3aa: CASKSGDRYEQYF
j_gene: TRBJ2-7
v_gene: TRBV27
d_gene: .
abundance: .